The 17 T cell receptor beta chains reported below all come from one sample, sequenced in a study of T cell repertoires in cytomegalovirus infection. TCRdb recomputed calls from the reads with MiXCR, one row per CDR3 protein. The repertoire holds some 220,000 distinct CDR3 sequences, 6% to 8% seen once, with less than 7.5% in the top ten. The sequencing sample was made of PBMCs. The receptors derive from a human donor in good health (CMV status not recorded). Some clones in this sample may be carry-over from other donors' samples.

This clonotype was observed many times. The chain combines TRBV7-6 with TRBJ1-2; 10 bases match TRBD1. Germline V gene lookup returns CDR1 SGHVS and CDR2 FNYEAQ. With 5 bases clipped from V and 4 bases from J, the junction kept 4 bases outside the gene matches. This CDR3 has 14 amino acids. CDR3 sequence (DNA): TGTGCCAGCAGCGCCGACAGGGGGCCCTATGGCTACACCTTC. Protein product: CASSADRGPYGYTF. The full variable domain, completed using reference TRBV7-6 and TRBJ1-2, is GAGVSQSPRYKVTKRGQDVALRCDPISGHVSLYWYRQALGQGPEFLTYFNYEAQQDKSGLPNDRFSAERPEGSISTLTIQRTEQRDSAMYRCASSADRGPYGYTFGSGTRLTVV.

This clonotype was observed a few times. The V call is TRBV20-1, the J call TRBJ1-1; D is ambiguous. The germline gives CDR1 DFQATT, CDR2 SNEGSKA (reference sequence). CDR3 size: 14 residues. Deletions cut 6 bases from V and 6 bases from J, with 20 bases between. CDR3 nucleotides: TGCAGTGCCTCCCAGGTGGGTGTTTACTCTGAAGCTTTCTTT. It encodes CSASQVGVYSEAFF.

This CDR3 is CASSQTRLGTGELFF. In DNA form, the CDR3 reads TGTGCCAGCAGCCAGACCAGGTTGGGAACCGGGGAGCTGTTTTTT. This chain connects TRBV14 to TRBJ2-2; D remains unclear. Deletions cut 3 bases from V and 5 bases from J, with 13 bases between. Germline V gene sequence: CDR1 SGHDN, CDR2 FVKESK. CDR3 length equals 15 residues.

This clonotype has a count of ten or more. This chain's CDR3 is CASSPSGLAGETQYF. CDR3 sequence (DNA): TGTGCCAGCAGTCCCTCGGGACTAGCAGGGGAGACCCAGTACTTC. The V and J genes are TRBV7-2 and TRBJ2-5, with 9 bases that match TRBD2. Germline loops: CDR1 SGHTA, CDR2 FQGNSA. V gave up 6 bases and J gave up 5 bases; unmatched junction bases: 10. The CDR3 runs 15 residues.

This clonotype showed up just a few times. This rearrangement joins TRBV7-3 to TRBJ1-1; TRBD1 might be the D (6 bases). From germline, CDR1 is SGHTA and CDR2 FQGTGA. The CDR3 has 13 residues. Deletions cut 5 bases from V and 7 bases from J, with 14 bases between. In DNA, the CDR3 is TGTGCCAGCAGCCCGGACAGAAAGGATGAAGCTTTCTTT. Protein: CASSPDRKDEAFF.

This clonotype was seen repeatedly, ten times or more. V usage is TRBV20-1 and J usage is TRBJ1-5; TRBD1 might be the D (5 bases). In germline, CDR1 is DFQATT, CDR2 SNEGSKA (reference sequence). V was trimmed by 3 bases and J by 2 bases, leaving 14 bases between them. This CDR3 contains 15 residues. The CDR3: CSARAGGRRNQPQHF. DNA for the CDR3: TGCAGTGCTAGGGCCGGGGGAAGACGCAATCAGCCCCAGCATTTT.

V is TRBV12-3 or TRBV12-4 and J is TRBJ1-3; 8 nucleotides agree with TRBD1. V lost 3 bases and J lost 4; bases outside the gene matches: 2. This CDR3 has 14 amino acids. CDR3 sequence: CASSFSGGGNTIYF. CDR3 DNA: TGTGCCAGCAGTTTCTCAGGGGGCGGAAACACCATATATTTT.

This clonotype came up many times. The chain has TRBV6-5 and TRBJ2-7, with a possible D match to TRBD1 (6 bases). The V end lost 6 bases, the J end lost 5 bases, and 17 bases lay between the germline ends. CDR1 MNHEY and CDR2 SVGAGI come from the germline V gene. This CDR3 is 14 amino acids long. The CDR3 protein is CASRTQGTLDEQYF. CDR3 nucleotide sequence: TGTGCCAGCAGGACACAGGGTACTCTCGACGAGCAGTACTTC.

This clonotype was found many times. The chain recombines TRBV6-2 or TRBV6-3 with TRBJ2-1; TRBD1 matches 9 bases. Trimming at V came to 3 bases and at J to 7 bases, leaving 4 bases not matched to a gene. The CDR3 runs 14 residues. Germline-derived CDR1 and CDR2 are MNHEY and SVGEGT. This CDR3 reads CASSYHRGQNEQFF. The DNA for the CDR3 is TGTGCCAGCAGTTATCACAGGGGGCAGAATGAGCAGTTCTTC.

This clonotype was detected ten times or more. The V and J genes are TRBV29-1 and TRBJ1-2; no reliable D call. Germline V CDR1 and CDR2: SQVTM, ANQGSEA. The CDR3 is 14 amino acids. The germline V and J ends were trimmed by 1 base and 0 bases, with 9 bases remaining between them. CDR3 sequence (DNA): TGCAGCGTTGAAGGTCTACAGTCTAACTATGGCTACACCTTC. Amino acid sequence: CSVEGLQSNYGYTF.

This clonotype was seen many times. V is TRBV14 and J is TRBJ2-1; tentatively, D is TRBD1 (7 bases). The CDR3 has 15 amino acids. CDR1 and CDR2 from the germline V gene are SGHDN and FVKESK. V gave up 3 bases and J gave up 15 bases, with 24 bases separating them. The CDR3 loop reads CASSQFAGGGPLRFF. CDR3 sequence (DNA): TGTGCCAGCAGCCAGTTTGCAGGGGGAGGCCCCTTAAGGTTCTTC.

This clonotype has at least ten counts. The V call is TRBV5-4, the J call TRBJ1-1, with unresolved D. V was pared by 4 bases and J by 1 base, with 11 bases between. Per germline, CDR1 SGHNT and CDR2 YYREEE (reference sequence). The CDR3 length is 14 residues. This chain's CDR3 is CASSETQTNTEAFF. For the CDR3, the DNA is TGTGCCAGCAGCGAAACGCAAACGAACACTGAAGCTTTCTTT.

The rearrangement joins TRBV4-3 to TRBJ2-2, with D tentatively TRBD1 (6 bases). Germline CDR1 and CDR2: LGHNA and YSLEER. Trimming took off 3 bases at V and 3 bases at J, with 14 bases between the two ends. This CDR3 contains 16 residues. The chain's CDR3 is CASSHSGQEDTGELFF. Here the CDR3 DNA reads TGCGCCAGCAGCCACTCGGGACAAGAAGACACCGGGGAGCTGTTTTTT.

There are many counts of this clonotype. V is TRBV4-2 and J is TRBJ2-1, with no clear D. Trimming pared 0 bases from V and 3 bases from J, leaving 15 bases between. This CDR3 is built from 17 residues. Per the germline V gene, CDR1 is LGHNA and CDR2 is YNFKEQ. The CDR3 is CASSQDSPGSLYNEQFF. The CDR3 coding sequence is TGTGCCAGCAGCCAAGATAGCCCCGGAAGCCTCTACAATGAGCAGTTCTTC.

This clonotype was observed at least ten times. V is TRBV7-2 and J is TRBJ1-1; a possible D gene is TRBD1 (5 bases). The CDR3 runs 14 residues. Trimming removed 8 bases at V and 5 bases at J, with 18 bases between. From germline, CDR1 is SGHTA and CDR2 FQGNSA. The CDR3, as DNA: TGTGCCAGCGATTCGAGAGGGGTTAAGACTGAAGCTTTCTTT. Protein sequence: CASDSRGVKTEAFF.

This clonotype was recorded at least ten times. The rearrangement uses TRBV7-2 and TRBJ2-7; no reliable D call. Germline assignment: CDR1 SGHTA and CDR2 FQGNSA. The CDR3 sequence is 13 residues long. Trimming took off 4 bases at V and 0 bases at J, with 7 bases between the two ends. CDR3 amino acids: CASSSPSSYEQYF. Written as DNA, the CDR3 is TGTGCCAGCAGCTCACCAAGCTCCTACGAGCAGTACTTC.

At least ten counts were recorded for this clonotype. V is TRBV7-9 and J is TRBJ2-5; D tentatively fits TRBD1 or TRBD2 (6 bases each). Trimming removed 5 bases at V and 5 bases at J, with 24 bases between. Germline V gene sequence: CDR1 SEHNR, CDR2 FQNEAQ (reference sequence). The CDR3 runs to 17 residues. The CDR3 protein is CASSPSAGRQGKETQYF. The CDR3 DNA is TGTGCCAGCAGCCCTAGCGCTGGCCGGCAGGGGAAGGAGACCCAGTACTTC.